A single sample gave rise to the 12 T cell receptor beta chains below, sequenced in a study of patients and donors after allogeneic stem cell transplantation. One entry per CDR3 protein results from TCRdb running MiXCR on the RT-PCR reads. The table includes hundreds of thousands of distinct CDR3 sequences, 15% to 20% detected once. The sample was blood, either unsorted or a sorted T cell fraction (not recorded which). The receptors derive from a human donor who was either an allogeneic HSCT recipient or a stem cell or donor lymphocyte infusion donor (not recorded which). It is not recorded whose cells these are; they may come from a transplant donor.

In its sample, this clonotype was seen a few times. The chain joins TRBV20-1 to TRBJ1-6; 7 bases match TRBD1. V was clipped by 4 bases and J by 7 bases; unmatched bases: 7. The CDR3 has 14 residues. Germline V CDR1 and CDR2: DFQATT, SNEGSKA (reference sequence). Here the CDR3 reads CSAIPGQQNSPLHF. The CDR3 DNA reads TGCAGTGCTATACCGGGACAGCAGAATTCACCCCTCCACTTT.

This clonotype appeared a few times. V is TRBV20-1 and J is TRBJ1-4; D call uncertain. There are 13 residues in the CDR3. Germline CDR1 and CDR2: DFQATT and SNEGSKA (reference sequence). V was shortened by 0 bases and J by 8 bases, with 10 bases between the two germline ends. CDR3 DNA sequence: TGCAGTGCTAGAGATCCAGGAGGAGAAAAACTGTTTTTT. It codes for CSARDPGGEKLFF.

The chain joins TRBV21-1 to TRBJ2-3; no DNA check was done on the table's D call, TRBD2. TRBV21-1 is labeled a pseudogene. This CDR3 has 22 amino acids. The CDR3 here is CASSKALGGLAGAGPSTRTQYF. CDR3 sequence (DNA): TGTGCCAGCAGCAAAGCCCTCGGGGGACTAGCGGGAGCGGGTCCCTCAACGCGTACGCAGTATTTT.

This clonotype has at least ten counts. The DNA of the CDR3 is TGTGCCAGCAGTTCCCACAGGGGCCGGGGCACAGATACGCAGTATTTT. It translates to CASSSHRGRGTDTQYF. V gene TRBV12-3 or TRBV12-4 combines with J gene TRBJ2-3, with 7 bases lining up with TRBD1. V gave up 4 bases and J gave up 1 base; unmatched junction bases: 8. The CDR3 sequence is 16 residues long.

V is TRBV20-1 and J is TRBJ1-4; a possible D gene is TRBD1 (6 bases). With 5 bases removed from V and 0 bases from J, the gap between germline ends came to 13 bases. Germline-derived CDR1 and CDR2 are DFQATT and SNEGSKA (reference sequence). This CDR3 region has 15 residues. CDR3 amino acids: CSASRTAATNEKLFF. The DNA of the CDR3 is TGCAGTGCTTCCCGGACAGCAGCAACTAATGAAAAACTGTTTTTT.

V is TRBV12-5 and J is TRBJ1-1; D gene unclear. The CDR3 is 16 residues long. Germline CDR1 LGHNT, CDR2 FRNRAP. Trimming shortened V by 1 base and J by 1 base, and 13 bases separated the two germline ends. In DNA, the CDR3 is TGTGCTAGTGGTTTGGCCCCCTCCCCCAGGAACACTGAAGCTTTCTTT. Translation: CASGLAPSPRNTEAFF.

This clonotype was seen many times. The chain recombines TRBV12-3 or TRBV12-4 with TRBJ2-2; the match to TRBD2 covers 10 bases. Losses at the gene ends were 5 bases for V and 7 bases for J; bases not matched to a gene: 10. CDR3 length equals 16 residues. The CDR3 is CASSEGLAGAVGELFF. The CDR3 DNA follows: TGTGCCAGCAGTGAAGGCCTAGCGGGAGCGGTCGGGGAGCTGTTTTTT.

The sample holds one count of this clonotype. The gene calls are TRBV5-1 and TRBJ2-3; 8 nucleotides match TRBD2. Germline CDR1 is SGHRS and CDR2 is YFSETQ. The trim removed 4 bases at V and 3 bases at J, leaving 10 bases unmatched. The CDR3 loop spans 16 amino acids. This CDR3 is CASSGGRGGFTDTQYF. DNA of the CDR3: TGCGCCAGCAGCGGCGGCCGCGGGGGGTTTACAGATACGCAGTATTTT.

This clonotype was seen ten or more times. The chain employs TRBV4-1 and TRBJ1-5; the match to TRBD1 covers 8 bases. Losses at the gene ends were 1 base for V and 4 bases for J; bases not matched to a gene: 9. CDR1 is MGHRA and CDR2 is YSYEKL in the germline V gene. CDR3 length: 17 amino acids. Here the CDR3 reads CASSQGDGTGINQPQHF. The CDR3 DNA is TGCGCCAGCAGCCAAGGGGACGGGACAGGAATAAATCAGCCCCAGCATTTT.

This clonotype was seen many times. This chain uses TRBV7-9 with TRBJ2-1; weak D call: TRBD2 (7 bases). V shed 1 base and J shed 5 bases, with 12 bases lying between them. Germline lookup yields CDR1 SEHNR and CDR2 FQNEAQ (reference sequence). This CDR3 contains 15 residues. The CDR3 DNA is TGTGCCAGCAGCTTAGTCGTCGGGGGGCACAATGAGCAGTTCTTC. It translates to CASSLVVGGHNEQFF.

This sequence joins TRBV6-1 and TRBJ1-3; D not resolved. From germline, CDR1 is MNHNS and CDR2 SASEGT. The CDR3 extends over 15 amino acids. The V and J ends lost 6 bases and 4 bases respectively, with 16 bases between them. In DNA, the CDR3 is TGTGCCAGCAGCCAGCAGGCGTCCGTCGGAAACACCATATATTTT. It yields the protein CASSQQASVGNTIYF.

The V and J genes are TRBV2 and TRBJ1-5, with D hard to call. The CDR3 totals 13 residues. Trimming left V 7 bases short and J 0 bases short, with 7 bases between. Germline V gene sequence: CDR1 SNHLY, CDR2 FYNNEI. The CDR3 is CASTVISNQPQHF. The CDR3 nucleotides read TGTGCCAGCACTGTCATTAGCAATCAGCCCCAGCATTTT. Drawing the rest from reference TRBV2 and TRBJ1-5, the complete variable domain is EPEVTQTPSHQVTQMGQEVILRCVPISNHLYFYWYRQILGQKVEFLVSFYNNEISEKSEIFDDQFSVERPDGSNFTLKIRSTKLEDSAMYFCASTVISNQPQHFGDGTRLSIL.